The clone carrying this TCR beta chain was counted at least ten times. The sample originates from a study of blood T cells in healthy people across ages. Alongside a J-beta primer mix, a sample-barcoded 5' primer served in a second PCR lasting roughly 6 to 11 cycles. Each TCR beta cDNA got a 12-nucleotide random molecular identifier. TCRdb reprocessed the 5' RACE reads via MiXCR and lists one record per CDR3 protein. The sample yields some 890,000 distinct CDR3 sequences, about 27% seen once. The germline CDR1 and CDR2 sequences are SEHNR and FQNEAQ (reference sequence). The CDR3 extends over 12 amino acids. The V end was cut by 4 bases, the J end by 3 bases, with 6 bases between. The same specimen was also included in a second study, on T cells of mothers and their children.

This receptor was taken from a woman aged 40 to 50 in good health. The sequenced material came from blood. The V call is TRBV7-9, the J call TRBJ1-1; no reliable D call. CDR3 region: CASSSWDTEAFF. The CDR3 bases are TGTGCCAGCAGCTCCTGGGACACTGAAGCTTTCTTT.